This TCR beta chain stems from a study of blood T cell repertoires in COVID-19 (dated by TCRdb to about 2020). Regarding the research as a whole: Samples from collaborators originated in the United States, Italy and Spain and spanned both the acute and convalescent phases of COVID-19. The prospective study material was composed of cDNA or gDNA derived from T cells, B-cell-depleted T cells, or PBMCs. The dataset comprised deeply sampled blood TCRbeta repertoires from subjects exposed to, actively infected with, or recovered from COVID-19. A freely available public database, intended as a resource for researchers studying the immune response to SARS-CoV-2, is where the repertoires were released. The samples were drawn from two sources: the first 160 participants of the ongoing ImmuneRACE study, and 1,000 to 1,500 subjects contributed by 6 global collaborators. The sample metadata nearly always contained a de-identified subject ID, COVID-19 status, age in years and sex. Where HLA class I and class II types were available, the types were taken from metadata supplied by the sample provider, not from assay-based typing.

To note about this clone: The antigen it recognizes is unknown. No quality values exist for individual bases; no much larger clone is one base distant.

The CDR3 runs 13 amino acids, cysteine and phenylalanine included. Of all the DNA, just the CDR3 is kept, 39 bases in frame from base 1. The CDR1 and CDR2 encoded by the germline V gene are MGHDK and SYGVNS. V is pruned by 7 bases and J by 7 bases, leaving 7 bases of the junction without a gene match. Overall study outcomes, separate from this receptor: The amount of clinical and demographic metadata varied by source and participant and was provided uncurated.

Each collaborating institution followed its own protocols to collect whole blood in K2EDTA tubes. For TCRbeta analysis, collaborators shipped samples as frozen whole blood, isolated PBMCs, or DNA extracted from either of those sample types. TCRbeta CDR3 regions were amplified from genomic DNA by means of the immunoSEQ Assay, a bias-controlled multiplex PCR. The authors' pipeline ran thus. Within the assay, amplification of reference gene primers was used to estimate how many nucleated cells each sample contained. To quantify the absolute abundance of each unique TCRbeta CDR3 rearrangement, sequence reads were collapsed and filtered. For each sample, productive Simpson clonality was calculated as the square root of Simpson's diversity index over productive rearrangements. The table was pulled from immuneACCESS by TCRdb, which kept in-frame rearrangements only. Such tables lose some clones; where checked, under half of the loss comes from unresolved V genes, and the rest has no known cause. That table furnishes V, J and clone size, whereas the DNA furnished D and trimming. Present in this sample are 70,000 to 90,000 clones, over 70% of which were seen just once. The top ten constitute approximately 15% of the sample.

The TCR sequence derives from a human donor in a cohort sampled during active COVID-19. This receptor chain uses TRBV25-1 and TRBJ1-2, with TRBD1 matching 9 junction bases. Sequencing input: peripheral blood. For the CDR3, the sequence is CASTVQGAFGYTF. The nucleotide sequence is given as TGTGCCAGCACCGTACAGGGGGCGTTTGGCTACACCTTC.